A selection of T cell receptor beta chains follows, all from one sample in a study of shared clonotypes between healthy human individuals. Here immunoSEQ multiplex PCR was the method, and the copy in TCRdb shows in-frame clones only, minus some. The table has 2 million to 2.5 million clones, 85% to 95% seen once. Sequences were obtained from naive CD4+ T cells from PBMCs. The receptors originated from a man aged 18-30 years in good health. Some clones in this sample may be carry-over from other donors' samples. Both conserved end residues are part of each CDR3. D genes are given only for firm matches. Rows may omit the clone size; those that give it use once, few, many or a size class.

v_call: TRBV5-1
j_call: TRBJ2-2
clone_size: .
d_call: TRBD2
cdr3_aa: CASSFREGSTGELFF
cdr3_nt: TGCGCCAGCAGCTTTAGGGAGGGGTCCACCGGGGAGCTGTTTTTT

v_call: TRBV5-1
j_call: TRBJ1-1
clone_size: .
d_call: .
cdr3_aa: CASSLEEGITEAFF
cdr3_nt: TGCGCCAGCAGCTTGGAAGAGGGGATTACTGAAGCTTTCTTT

v_call: TRBV5-4
j_call: TRBJ1-1
clone_size: .
d_call: .
cdr3_aa: CASSPVRQGMNTEAFF
cdr3_nt: TGTGCCAGCAGCCCAGTGAGACAAGGGATGAACACTGAAGCTTTCTTT

v_call: TRBV4-1
j_call: TRBJ2-1
clone_size: .
d_call: .
cdr3_aa: CASSQDLGTGLGQFF
cdr3_nt: TGCGCCAGCAGCCAGGATTTGGGTACAGGGCTCGGGCAGTTCTTC

v_call: TRBV9
j_call: TRBJ2-3
clone_size: .
d_call: TRBD2
cdr3_aa: CASSAFTSSGRADTQYF
cdr3_nt: TGTGCCAGCAGCGCCTTTACCTCTAGCGGGAGAGCAGATACGCAGTATTTT

v_call: TRBV5-6
j_call: TRBJ2-5
clone_size: .
d_call: TRBD1
cdr3_aa: CASSPLGSGGDPGETQYF
cdr3_nt: TGTGCCAGCAGCCCCCTAGGTTCAGGGGGCGACCCCGGAGAGACCCAGTACTTC

v_call: TRBV29-1
j_call: TRBJ2-7
clone_size: .
d_call: TRBD2
cdr3_aa: CSVAGLAARQQYF
cdr3_nt: TGCAGCGTTGCAGGACTAGCGGCTCGTCAGCAGTACTTC

v_call: TRBV11-1
j_call: TRBJ2-7
clone_size: .
d_call: .
cdr3_aa: CASSFSVEQPYEQYF
cdr3_nt: TGTGCCAGCAGCTTTTCTGTCGAACAACCCTACGAGCAGTACTTC

v_call: TRBV7-9
j_call: TRBJ2-7
clone_size: .
d_call: TRBD2
cdr3_aa: CASSTGTSGSNEQYF
cdr3_nt: TGTGCCAGCAGTACCGGGACTAGCGGGAGCAACGAGCAGTACTTC

v_call: TRBV9
j_call: TRBJ1-4
clone_size: .
d_call: .
cdr3_aa: CASSVGAGSWEKLFF
cdr3_nt: TGTGCCAGCAGCGTAGGAGCAGGGTCTTGGGAAAAACTGTTTTTT

v_call: TRBV5-4
j_call: TRBJ1-2
clone_size: .
d_call: TRBD1
cdr3_aa: CASSYRDRGGYTF
cdr3_nt: TGTGCCAGCAGCTACCGGGACAGGGGAGGCTACACCTTC

v_call: TRBV7-6
j_call: TRBJ2-2
clone_size: .
d_call: TRBD2
cdr3_aa: CASSSPGVAGGPGELFF
cdr3_nt: TGTGCCAGCAGCTCCCCCGGGGTAGCGGGAGGGCCCGGGGAGCTGTTTTTT

v_call: TRBV9
j_call: TRBJ1-3
clone_size: .
d_call: .
cdr3_aa: CASSVSPGHISGNTIYF
cdr3_nt: TGTGCCAGCAGCGTCTCCCCGGGACACATTTCTGGAAACACCATATATTTT

v_call: TRBV9
j_call: TRBJ2-3
clone_size: .
d_call: TRBD1
cdr3_aa: CASSVATRQGAGDTQYF
cdr3_nt: TGTGCCAGCAGCGTAGCTACCCGGCAGGGGGCTGGAGATACGCAGTATTTT

v_call: TRBV18
j_call: TRBJ2-1
clone_size: .
d_call: TRBD2
cdr3_aa: CASSPLPSGRESSYNEQFF
cdr3_nt: TGTGCCAGCTCACCACTCCCTAGCGGGAGGGAAAGCTCCTACAATGAGCAGTTCTTC

v_call: TRBV5-1
j_call: TRBJ1-4
clone_size: .
d_call: .
cdr3_aa: CASSPVRGNEKLFF
cdr3_nt: TGCGCCAGCAGCCCTGTCCGGGGAAATGAAAAACTGTTTTTT

v_call: TRBV2
j_call: TRBJ2-1
clone_size: .
d_call: .
cdr3_aa: CASSQTESSYNEQFF
cdr3_nt: TGTGCCAGCAGTCAGACAGAGAGCTCCTACAATGAGCAGTTCTTC

v_call: TRBV4-1
j_call: TRBJ1-2
clone_size: .
d_call: TRBD1
cdr3_aa: CASSRPGGSDGYTF
cdr3_nt: TGCGCCAGCAGCCGCCCAGGGGGCTCTGATGGCTACACCTTC

v_call: TRBV25-1
j_call: TRBJ2-3
clone_size: .
d_call: .
cdr3_aa: CASSPSLSGDTQYF
cdr3_nt: TGTGCCAGCAGCCCCTCCCTGTCCGGAGATACGCAGTATTTT

v_call: TRBV5-1
j_call: TRBJ2-7
clone_size: .
d_call: TRBD1
cdr3_aa: CASSWTGGPYEQYF
cdr3_nt: TGCGCCAGCAGTTGGACAGGGGGCCCCTACGAGCAGTACTTC

v_call: TRBV19
j_call: TRBJ2-2
clone_size: .
d_call: .
cdr3_aa: CASSLPELRGGELFF
cdr3_nt: TGTGCCAGTAGCTTGCCGGAGCTAAGGGGCGGGGAGCTGTTTTTT

v_call: TRBV7-2
j_call: TRBJ2-1
clone_size: .
d_call: .
cdr3_aa: CASSLIGRDEQFF
cdr3_nt: TGTGCCAGCAGCTTAATCGGTCGGGATGAGCAGTTCTTC

v_call: TRBV20-1
j_call: TRBJ1-1
clone_size: .
d_call: .
cdr3_aa: CSGVFVTEAFF
cdr3_nt: TGCAGTGGGGTCTTCGTTACTGAAGCTTTCTTT

v_call: TRBV6-5
j_call: TRBJ1-1
clone_size: .
d_call: TRBD1
cdr3_aa: CASRPEQGGRTEAFF
cdr3_nt: TGTGCCAGCAGACCGGAACAGGGGGGGAGAACTGAAGCTTTCTTT

v_call: TRBV5-1
j_call: TRBJ2-1
clone_size: .
d_call: TRBD2
cdr3_aa: CASSWGLAGVYNEQFF
cdr3_nt: TGCGCCAGCAGCTGGGGCCTAGCGGGAGTCTACAATGAGCAGTTCTTC

v_call: TRBV2
j_call: TRBJ1-2
clone_size: few
d_call: TRBD1
cdr3_aa: CASSLPDRGGGYTF
cdr3_nt: TGTGCCAGCAGTTTACCCGACAGGGGAGGCGGCTACACCTTC

v_call: TRBV28
j_call: TRBJ1-2
clone_size: .
d_call: .
cdr3_aa: CASSPTPDRPLDGYTF
cdr3_nt: TGTGCCAGCAGCCCTACCCCGGACAGACCTCTCGACGGCTACACCTTC

v_call: TRBV29-1
j_call: TRBJ1-2
clone_size: .
d_call: .
cdr3_aa: CSVEADIGYTF
cdr3_nt: TGCAGCGTTGAGGCCGACATTGGCTACACCTTC

v_call: TRBV27
j_call: TRBJ2-2
clone_size: .
d_call: TRBD2
cdr3_aa: CATSSGGTGELFF
cdr3_nt: TGTGCCACCTCTAGCGGGGGCACCGGGGAGCTGTTTTTT

v_call: TRBV5-1
j_call: TRBJ1-1
clone_size: .
d_call: TRBD1
cdr3_aa: CASSLQGAGVTEAFF
cdr3_nt: TGCGCCAGCAGCTTACAGGGGGCTGGGGTCACTGAAGCTTTCTTT

v_call: TRBV19
j_call: TRBJ2-1
clone_size: .
d_call: TRBD2
cdr3_aa: CASRSGRGHNEQFF
cdr3_nt: TGTGCCAGTCGTAGCGGGAGGGGCCACAATGAGCAGTTCTTC

v_call: TRBV7-9
j_call: TRBJ2-3
clone_size: once
d_call: .
cdr3_aa: CASSLPTDTQYF
cdr3_nt: TGTGCCAGCAGCTTACCCACAGATACGCAGTATTTT

v_call: TRBV6-5
j_call: TRBJ2-7
clone_size: .
d_call: .
cdr3_aa: CASSYVRTPAYEQYF
cdr3_nt: TGTGCCAGCAGTTACGTGAGGACTCCCGCCTACGAGCAGTACTTC

v_call: TRBV5-8
j_call: TRBJ2-7
clone_size: .
d_call: .
cdr3_aa: CASSYEIAAYEQYF
cdr3_nt: TGTGCCAGCAGCTACGAGATCGCCGCCTACGAGCAGTACTTC

v_call: TRBV7-9
j_call: TRBJ1-5
clone_size: few
d_call: .
cdr3_aa: CASSPGGNQPQHF
cdr3_nt: TGTGCCAGCAGCCCCGGGGGTAATCAGCCCCAGCATTTT

v_call: TRBV27
j_call: TRBJ2-5
clone_size: .
d_call: TRBD1
cdr3_aa: CASSRDRAKETQYF
cdr3_nt: TGTGCCAGCAGTCGGGACAGGGCCAAAGAGACCCAGTACTTC

v_call: TRBV7-2
j_call: TRBJ1-5
clone_size: .
d_call: .
cdr3_aa: CASSSGGDQPQHF
cdr3_nt: TGTGCCAGCAGCTCGGGGGGGGACCAGCCCCAGCATTTT

v_call: TRBV4-2
j_call: TRBJ1-5
clone_size: few
d_call: TRBD1
cdr3_aa: CASSYLGGREKNQPQHF
cdr3_nt: TGTGCCAGCAGCTACCTAGGGGGCAGGGAAAAGAATCAGCCCCAGCATTTT

v_call: TRBV2
j_call: TRBJ2-1
clone_size: .
d_call: .
cdr3_aa: CASSEQISYNEQFF
cdr3_nt: TGTGCCAGCAGTGAACAGATCTCCTACAATGAGCAGTTCTTC

v_call: TRBV18
j_call: TRBJ1-1
clone_size: .
d_call: .
cdr3_aa: CASSGVRGEAFF
cdr3_nt: TGTGCCAGCTCCGGGGTCAGGGGTGAAGCTTTCTTT

v_call: TRBV7-2
j_call: TRBJ2-4
clone_size: .
d_call: TRBD2
cdr3_aa: CASSLLWREGRLGKNIQYF
cdr3_nt: TGTGCCAGCAGCTTACTTTGGCGGGAGGGCCGGTTAGGCAAAAACATTCAGTACTTC

v_call: TRBV2
j_call: TRBJ2-1
clone_size: .
d_call: TRBD2
cdr3_aa: CASTPGLASGLGGSNEQFF
cdr3_nt: TGTGCCAGCACCCCGGGACTAGCGTCGGGTCTTGGAGGGAGCAATGAGCAGTTCTTC

v_call: TRBV7-9
j_call: TRBJ2-5
clone_size: .
d_call: .
cdr3_aa: CASSPFGQDQETQYF
cdr3_nt: TGTGCCAGCAGCCCTTTCGGGCAGGACCAAGAGACCCAGTACTTC

v_call: TRBV5-1
j_call: TRBJ2-5
clone_size: .
d_call: TRBD2
cdr3_aa: CASSLGLAGGQETQYF
cdr3_nt: TGCGCCAGCAGCTTGGGACTAGCGGGAGGTCAAGAGACCCAGTACTTC

v_call: TRBV7-9
j_call: TRBJ2-3
clone_size: .
d_call: TRBD1
cdr3_aa: CASTPQGADTQYF
cdr3_nt: TGTGCCAGCACCCCTCAGGGGGCAGATACGCAGTATTTT

v_call: TRBV6-5
j_call: TRBJ2-7
clone_size: .
d_call: TRBD1
cdr3_aa: CASSYGDRAGEQYF
cdr3_nt: TGTGCCAGCAGTTACGGCGACAGGGCAGGCGAGCAGTACTTC

v_call: TRBV15
j_call: TRBJ2-7
clone_size: .
d_call: .
cdr3_aa: CATSRPFGEQYF
cdr3_nt: TGTGCCACCAGCAGACCCTTCGGCGAGCAGTACTTC

v_call: TRBV6-5
j_call: TRBJ1-4
clone_size: .
d_call: .
cdr3_aa: CASSYAEGKLFF
cdr3_nt: TGTGCCAGCAGTTACGCAGAAGGAAAACTGTTTTTT

v_call: TRBV7-7
j_call: TRBJ2-2
clone_size: .
d_call: TRBD1
cdr3_aa: CASSLQQGGSGELFF
cdr3_nt: TGTGCCAGCAGCTTACAACAGGGGGGATCCGGGGAGCTGTTTTTT

v_call: TRBV2
j_call: TRBJ2-1
clone_size: .
d_call: .
cdr3_aa: CASRVNEQFF
cdr3_nt: TGTGCCAGCAGAGTCAATGAGCAGTTCTTC